The 19 T cell receptor beta chains reported below all come from one sample, sequenced in a study of spatial heterogeneity in lung cancer (dated by TCRdb to between 2018 and 2020). Points the paper makes about the study in general: The tumor nonsynonymous mutation count correlated with the number of expanded intratumoral alpha and beta TCRs.

Their cognate antigens are unknown. The time point label, as the study defines it: sample taken at primary tumor resection. The library was obtained by 5' RACE. TCRdb lists the instrument as NextSeq 500. In TCRdb, the public reads were trimmed at Q25 with fastp and aligned with MiXCR, with productive beta chains retained. Each CDR3 protein gets just one entry, which takes the most common genes and DNA from the rows behind it. The sample table records some 97,000 distinct CDR3 sequences; around 4.8% of these occur just once. The ten largest clonotypes hold about 20% of the sample. The source material was lung tumor tissue, sampled at surgery. These TCRs come from a male donor with early-stage non-small cell lung cancer.

The chain combines TRBV28 with TRBJ2-5; D not resolved. Deletions cut 4 bases from V and 6 bases from J, with 6 bases between. The germline CDR1 and CDR2 sequences are MDHEN and SYDVKM. This CDR3 comprises 11 residues. This chain's CDR3 is CASSYRKTQYF. The CDR3 DNA reads as TGTGCCAGCAGTTATAGGAAGACCCAGTACTTC.

The sample holds a few counts of this clonotype. The chain combines TRBV19 with TRBJ1-5; the D is unclear. Between the trimmed V and J ends, which lost 4 bases and 7 bases, there was a span of 11 bases. CDR1 is LNHDA and CDR2 is SQIVND in the germline V gene (reference sequence). This CDR3 comprises 13 residues. This CDR3 reads CASSSLVGQPQHF. CDR3 DNA: TGTGCCAGTAGTAGCCTGGTGGGCCAGCCCCAGCATTTT. Drawing the rest from reference TRBV19 and TRBJ1-5, the complete variable domain is DGGITQSPKYLFRKEGQNVTLSCEQNLNHDAMYWYRQDPGQGLRLIYYSQIVNDFQKGDIAEGYSVSREKKESFPLTVTSAQKNPTAFYLCASSSLVGQPQHFGDGTRLSIL.

At least ten counts were recorded for this clonotype. J is TRBJ1-4 and V is TRBV13, with 7 nucleotides matching TRBD1. V was clipped by 7 bases and J by 0 bases; unmatched bases: 8. This CDR3 spans 16 amino acids. Germline CDR1 and CDR2: PRHDT and FYEKMQ (reference sequence). The CDR3 DNA follows: TGTGCCAGCACCATCCTTGGGACAGCAACTAATGAAAAACTGTTTTTT. This sequence encodes CASTILGTATNEKLFF.

The rearrangement links TRBV7-6 to TRBJ2-7; 11 nucleotides agree with TRBD2. The CDR3 totals 16 residues. Germline-derived CDR1 and CDR2 are SGHVS and FNYEAQ. The ends lost 1 base at V and 5 bases at J; junction bases unmatched: 7. Here the CDR3 reads CASSLDIAGGPNEQYF. CDR3 DNA: TGTGCCAGCAGCTTAGACATAGCGGGAGGGCCCAACGAGCAGTACTTC.

This clonotype has ten or more counts. V gene TRBV18 combines with J gene TRBJ2-1; unclear D gene. Trimming cost V 2 bases and J 9 bases, with 14 bases left between them. The CDR3 loop spans 14 amino acids. Germline-derived CDR1 and CDR2 are KGHSH and LQKENI. The CDR3 here is CASSPRTAYGEQFF. The CDR3 nucleotides are TGTGCCAGCTCACCAAGGACGGCCTACGGTGAGCAGTTCTTC. Full variable domain (missing parts from reference TRBV18 and TRBJ2-1): NAGVMQNPRHLVRRRGQEARLRCSPMKGHSHVYWYRQLPEEGLKFMVYLQKENIIDESGMPKERFSAEFPKEGPSILRIQQVVRGDSAAYFCASSPRTAYGEQFFGPGTRLTVL.

This clonotype was found many times. V gene TRBV7-2 combines with J gene TRBJ2-2; 7 positions agree with TRBD2. V lost 5 bases and J lost 5; bases outside the gene matches: 14. In germline, CDR1 is SGHTA, CDR2 FQGNSA. This CDR3 region has 17 residues. CDR3 protein: CASSPYIIAGLTGELFF. The CDR3 coding sequence is TGTGCCAGCAGCCCATACATTATAGCGGGTTTAACCGGGGAGCTGTTTTTT. Variable domain in full (rest from reference TRBV7-2 and TRBJ2-2): GAGVSQSPSNKVTEKGKDVELRCDPISGHTALYWYRQSLGQGLEFLIYFQGNSAPDKSGLPSDRFSAERTGGSVSTLTIQRTQQEDSAVYLCASSPYIIAGLTGELFFGEGSRLTVL.

Ten or more counts support this clonotype. The chain is built from TRBV2 and TRBJ2-7; D gene unclear. From germline, CDR1 is SNHLY and CDR2 FYNNEI. The CDR3 length is 14 residues. Trimming shortened V by 6 bases and J by 4 bases, and 16 bases separated the two germline ends. In DNA form, the CDR3 reads TGTGCCAGCAGGATGGACCTACTACCATACGAGCAGTACTTC. Protein product: CASRMDLLPYEQYF.

On this clonotype: This may be a read error: a much more frequent sequence differs by one nucleotide. The chain has TRBV11-2 and TRBJ2-3; 10 nucleotides match TRBD2. Unmatched junction bases numbered 6, after V lost 8 bases and J lost 4 bases. The CDR3 is 14 amino acids. CDR1 and CDR2 (germline): SGHAT, FQNNGV. The CDR3 region is CASETSGHSDTQYF. The CDR3 DNA reads as TGTGCCAGCGAGACTAGCGGGCATTCAGATACGCAGTATTTT.

This clonotype was counted at least ten times. V gene TRBV5-1 combines with J gene TRBJ2-2; D unclear. Per germline, CDR1 SGHRS and CDR2 YFSETQ. Trimming left V 4 bases short and J 0 bases short, with 10 bases between. The CDR3 extends over 15 amino acids. Written as DNA, the CDR3 is TGCGCCAGCAGCCCCGGGTCCGCGAACACCGGGGAGCTGTTTTTT. Its protein product is CASSPGSANTGELFF.

The table lists this clonotype with many counts. The genes are TRBV4-1 and TRBJ2-3, with TRBD2 as a possible D gene (5 bases). The CDR3 consists of 13 residues. V lost 0 bases and J lost 7, with 8 bases in between. From germline, CDR1 is MGHRA and CDR2 YSYEKL. The DNA for the CDR3 is TGCGCCAGCAGCCAAGACGAGCGGAATACGCAGTATTTT. Amino acids: CASSQDERNTQYF.

This clonotype came up many times. The chain is built from TRBV20-1 and TRBJ2-7, with D perhaps matching TRBD2 (5 bases). V lost 2 bases and J lost 9, with 11 bases in between. The CDR3 has 11 amino acids. CDR1 DFQATT and CDR2 SNEGSKA come from the germline V gene (reference sequence). The CDR3 sequence is CSARRTEAQYF. The CDR3 DNA is TGCAGTGCTAGACGAACGGAGGCGCAGTACTTC.

This clonotype has a count of ten or more. The chain carries TRBV29-1 and TRBJ2-1, with TRBD2 identical over 12 bases. CDR3 length: 17 amino acids. The germline V gene has CDR1 SQVTM and CDR2 ANQGSEA. V shed 3 bases and J 5 bases; nucleotides not matched to a gene: 11. The DNA for the CDR3 is TGCAGCGTTGATGGACTAGCGGGAAAAGCGGGACACAATGAGCAGTTCTTC. Translation: CSVDGLAGKAGHNEQFF.

This clonotype appeared many times. The chain employs TRBV20-1 and TRBJ2-1; 10 positions agree with TRBD2. This CDR3 has 15 residues. From germline, CDR1 is DFQATT and CDR2 SNEGSKA (reference sequence). Unmatched junction bases numbered 5, after V lost 0 bases and J lost 6 bases. The CDR3 protein is CSARDLRLAGNEQFF. For the CDR3, the DNA is TGCAGTGCTAGAGATCTACGACTAGCGGGCAATGAGCAGTTCTTC.

This chain joins TRBV2 and TRBJ2-6; the D gene is possibly TRBD1 (5 bases). The CDR3 spans 16 residues. V lost 4 bases, J lost 0 bases, and 10 bases lay in between. From germline, CDR1 is SNHLY and CDR2 FYNNEI. CDR3 bases: TGTGCCAGCAGTGGGTTAGGGGCCTCTGGGGCCAACGTCCTGACTTTC. Amino acid sequence: CASSGLGASGANVLTF.

Many counts were recorded for this clonotype. The chain recombines TRBV20-1 with TRBJ2-1; TRBD1 agrees at 7 bases. V was pared by 0 bases and J by 5 bases, with 7 bases of the junction left unmatched. The CDR3 spans 15 residues. The V gene's germline CDR1 is DFQATT and CDR2 SNEGSKA (reference sequence). CDR3 loop: CSARDSGTAHNEQFF. The CDR3, as DNA: TGCAGTGCTAGAGATTCCGGGACAGCTCACAATGAGCAGTTCTTC.

This clonotype was detected ten times or more. The chain is built from TRBV12-5 and TRBJ2-1; no firm D call. The CDR3 has 11 residues. Trimming cost V 2 bases and J 8 bases, with 4 bases left between them. Germline V gives CDR1 LGHNT, CDR2 FRNRAP. The CDR3 DNA follows: TGTGCTAGTGGTTTGTATTATGAGCAGTTCTTC. Its translation is CASGLYYEQFF.

This clonotype showed up many times. The chain links TRBV3-1 to TRBJ1-1; D remains ambiguous. The CDR3 consists of 12 residues. V was cut by 0 bases and J by 11 bases, with 10 bases left in between. Germline loops: CDR1 LGHDT, CDR2 YNNKEL (reference sequence). The CDR3: CASSQETAEAFF. DNA for the CDR3: TGTGCCAGCAGCCAAGAGACGGCAGAGGCTTTCTTT.

This clonotype came up many times. The chain links TRBV20-1 to TRBJ1-5, with D tentatively TRBD1 (5 bases). Between the trimmed V and J ends, which lost 2 bases and 7 bases, there was a span of 18 bases. CDR1 DFQATT and CDR2 SNEGSKA come from the germline V gene (reference sequence). The CDR3 sequence is 15 residues long. Here the CDR3 reads CSARSPGGWHQPQHF. CDR3 nucleotides: TGCAGTGCTAGAAGCCCGGGGGGTTGGCACCAGCCCCAGCATTTT.

There are many counts of this clonotype. The chain has TRBV7-9 and TRBJ2-1; TRBD2 matches at 14 bases. After removal of 2 bases from V and 5 bases from J, the junction contained 11 bases not matched to a gene. The CDR3 totals 19 residues. Germline CDR1 reads SEHNR; CDR2 reads FQNEAQ (reference sequence). DNA of the CDR3: TGTGCCAGCAGCTTAATACCCGGGACTAGCGGGGGAAAGGACAATGAGCAGTTCTTC. Amino acids: CASSLIPGTSGGKDNEQFF.